Listed here are 21 T cell receptor beta chains from one sample, sequenced in a study of cytomegalovirus exposure and HLA in healthy donors. The PCR made use of 60 Vbeta and 13 Jbeta primers. Sequenced by immunoSEQ multiplex PCR; TCRdb stores in-frame clones only, minus some. The sample includes under 150,000 clones, just over 70% of them seen just once. The specimen sequenced was PBMCs. The receptors were sampled from a woman aged 55-70 years in good health and CMV-seropositive.

The V call is TRBV6-1, the J call TRBJ1-3, with D hard to call. Per germline, CDR1 MNHNS and CDR2 SASEGT. The CDR3 is 14 residues long. With 8 bases removed from V and 4 bases from J, the gap between germline ends came to 15 bases. As DNA, the CDR3 is TGTGCCAGCGAATCAGGACTCGGGGGAAACACCATATATTTT. It translates to CASESGLGGNTIYF.

This clone was observed a few times. The chain is built from TRBV10-2 and TRBJ1-1; D call uncertain. This CDR3 has 15 amino acids. CDR1 is WSHSY, CDR2 SAAADI, per germline. Deletions cut 3 bases from V and 1 base from J, with 12 bases between. The CDR3 nucleotides are TGCGCCAGCAGTGACAGGTTGTTCGGGAACACTGAAGCTTTCTTT. Its protein is CASSDRLFGNTEAFF.

The chain joins TRBV10-3 to TRBJ1-6; 7 nucleotides agree with TRBD1. This CDR3 is built from 13 residues. V shed 6 bases and J 15 bases; nucleotides not matched to a gene: 11. CDR1 ENHRY and CDR2 SYGVKD come from the germline V gene. Written as DNA, the CDR3 is TGTGCCATCAGGGAAGGGACAGCCCATAACCTCCACTTT. Encoded protein: CAIREGTAHNLHF.

The chain links TRBV7-2 to TRBJ1-5; D is unclear. The V and J ends lost 2 bases and 6 bases respectively, with 5 bases between them. The CDR3 runs to 12 residues. Germline CDR1 reads SGHTA; CDR2 reads FQGNSA. The CDR3 DNA follows: TGTGCCAGCAGCTTATCCAGTCAGCCCCAGCATTTT. The encoded protein is CASSLSSQPQHF. The full variable domain, its missing parts supplied by reference TRBV7-2 and TRBJ1-5, is GAGVSQSPSNKVTEKGKDVELRCDPISGHTALYWYRQSLGQGLEFLIYFQGNSAPDKSGLPSDRFSAERTGGSVSTLTIQRTQQEDSAVYLCASSLSSQPQHFGDGTRLSIL.

This clone appeared a few times. The chain links TRBV25-1 to TRBJ2-7; no firm D call. Trimming cost V 3 bases and J 5 bases, with 2 bases left between them. CDR3 length: 10 amino acids. Germline loops: CDR1 MGHDK, CDR2 SYGVNS. CDR3 loop: CASSDNEQYF. The DNA of the CDR3 is TGTGCCAGCAGTGACAACGAGCAGTACTTC.

The genes are TRBV6-5 and TRBJ1-6, with 9 positions matching TRBD1. CDR1 and CDR2 (germline): MNHEY, SVGAGI. V shed 2 bases and J 9 bases; nucleotides not matched to a gene: 8. CDR3 length: 16 residues. The CDR3 nucleotides are TGTGCCAGCAGTTACACCCTACAGGGGGCTGGTTCACCCCTCCACTTT. Its translation is CASSYTLQGAGSPLHF.

The chain links TRBV6-1 to TRBJ1-2; D perhaps matches TRBD1 (6 bases). The CDR3 is made up of 15 amino acids. Trimming removed 6 bases at V and 3 bases at J, with 17 bases between. Germline lookup yields CDR1 MNHNS and CDR2 SASEGT. The CDR3, as DNA: TGTGCCAGCAGGTTGGAAAGGGGGGGGCACTATGGCTACACCTTC. Amino acid sequence: CASRLERGGHYGYTF.

This sequence joins TRBV6-1 and TRBJ1-1; D gene uncertain. The CDR3 has 13 residues. V was pared by 2 bases and J by 1 base, with 5 bases between. Germline lookup yields CDR1 MNHNS and CDR2 SASEGT. The DNA of the CDR3 is TGTGCCAGCAGTGAATGGCAGAACACTGAAGCTTTCTTT. It specifies CASSEWQNTEAFF.

The chain employs TRBV10-3 and TRBJ2-1; tentatively, D is TRBD1 (5 bases). The V gene lost 6 bases and the J gene lost 1 base, with 7 bases spanning the gap. The CDR3 is 13 amino acids. Looked up from germline, CDR1 is ENHRY and CDR2 is SYGVKD. Written as DNA, the CDR3 is TGTGCCATCAGCCAGGGTTCCTACAATGAGCAGTTCTTC. Encoded protein: CAISQGSYNEQFF.

The genes are TRBV2 and TRBJ2-3; 10 bases fit TRBD2. J lost 2 bases, V lost 8 bases, and 7 bases had no gene match. Germline CDR1 reads SNHLY; CDR2 reads FYNNEI. The CDR3 loop spans 15 amino acids. The CDR3 DNA reads as TGTGCCAGCGGGTGGCTAGCGGGGGACACAGATACGCAGTATTTT. It translates to CASGWLAGDTDTQYF.

This clone has more than one count but fewer than ten. The chain has TRBV29-1 and TRBJ2-5, with a weak D call TRBD1 (6 bases). Looked up from germline, CDR1 is SQVTM and CDR2 is ANQGSEA. The CDR3 contains 13 residues. Deletions cut 6 bases from V and 2 bases from J, with 13 bases between. CDR3 region: CSVNRQAQETQYF. The CDR3 DNA reads TGCAGCGTAAATCGACAGGCTCAAGAGACCCAGTACTTC.

This chain links TRBV27 with TRBJ1-2; D not resolved. This CDR3 is 13 amino acids long. Per germline, CDR1 MNHEY and CDR2 SMNVEV (reference sequence). The ends were cut back, 4 bases at V and 2 bases at J, with 8 bases in the middle. This CDR3 is CASSSGLNYGYTF. The CDR3 DNA follows: TGTGCCAGCAGTTCAGGCTTAAACTATGGCTACACCTTC.

The chain uses TRBV9 and TRBJ2-5; a weak D match, TRBD1 (5 bases). Germline V gene lookup returns CDR1 SGDLS and CDR2 YYNGEE. V lost 2 bases and J 5 bases, leaving 10 bases between the germline ends. This CDR3 has 13 residues. Here the CDR3 DNA reads TGTGCCAGCAGCGTCCGGGCAGGGGAGACCCAGTACTTC. Translation: CASSVRAGETQYF.

The V and J genes are TRBV19 and TRBJ1-5; D ambiguous. Trimming cost V 0 bases and J 7 bases, with 10 bases left between them. The CDR3 length is 14 residues. Germline V lookup: CDR1 LNHDA, CDR2 SQIVND (reference sequence). CDR3 sequence reads: CASSIDMAGQPQHF. As DNA, the CDR3 is TGTGCCAGTAGTATAGATATGGCGGGGCAGCCCCAGCATTTT.

The J gene is TRBJ1-6, the V gene TRBV11-2; no clear D. Germline CDR1 reads SGHAT; CDR2 reads FQNNGV. Trimming left V 6 bases short and J 10 bases short, with 16 bases between. The CDR3 sequence is 14 residues long. CDR3 coding DNA: TGTGCCAGCAGTCCGACGAGGGCCCAATCACCCCTCCACTTT. Protein product: CASSPTRAQSPLHF.

This clone was counted once. The V and J genes are TRBV11-3 and TRBJ2-7; D gene ambiguous. The V end lost 2 bases, the J end lost 3 bases, and 8 bases lay between the germline ends. Germline V gene sequence: CDR1 SGHNT, CDR2 YENEEA. This CDR3 is 13 amino acids long. DNA of the CDR3: TGTGCCAGCAGCTTATCCGCAGACTACGAGCAGTACTTC. Its translation is CASSLSADYEQYF.

This clone was detected once. The V call is TRBV11-3, the J call TRBJ2-7; TRBD1 matches at 9 bases. Per the germline V gene, CDR1 is SGHNT and CDR2 is YENEEA. V dropped 5 bases and J dropped 5; count of bases not matched to a gene: 10. CDR3 length equals 15 residues. The CDR3 bases are TGTGCCAGCAGCCTACAGGGACAGGGTAGCCACGAGCAGTACTTC. Its translation: CASSLQGQGSHEQYF. Full variable domain (rest looked up from reference TRBV11-3 and TRBJ2-7): EAGVVQSPRYKIIEKKQPVAFWCNPISGHNTLYWYLQNLGQGPELLIRYENEEAVDDSQLPKDRFSAERLKGVDSTLKIQPAELGDSAVYLCASSLQGQGSHEQYFGPGTRLTVT.

As to this clone: This sample also contains other DNA sequences that code for the same CDR3. This chain joins TRBV29-1 and TRBJ2-5; D perhaps matches TRBD1 (5 bases). This CDR3 comprises 13 residues. Trimming pared 3 bases from V and 4 bases from J, leaving 12 bases between. Germline CDR1 is SQVTM and CDR2 is ANQGSEA. The CDR3 sequence is CSVEPREGETQYF. DNA for the CDR3: TGCAGCGTTGAGCCCAGGGAAGGAGAGACCCAGTACTTC. Using reference TRBV29-1 and TRBJ2-5 for the parts outside the CDR3, the full variable domain is SAVISQKPSRDICQRGTSLTIQCQVDSQVTMMFWYRQQPGQSLTLIATANQGSEATYESGFVIDKFPISRPNLTFSTLTVSNMSPEDSSIYLCSVEPREGETQYFGPGTRLLVL.

The J gene is TRBJ2-5, the V gene TRBV7-6; weak D call: TRBD2 (7 bases). Germline loops: CDR1 SGHVS, CDR2 FNYEAQ. V was shortened by 1 base and J by 11 bases, with 20 bases between the two germline ends. The CDR3 is made up of 15 amino acids. In nucleotides, the CDR3 is TGTGCCAGCAGCTTAGAAAGTAGTGGGGGGGCGTTTCAGTACTTC. Its protein is CASSLESSGGAFQYF. The whole variable domain, remainder taken from reference TRBV7-6 and TRBJ2-5, is GAGVSQSPRYKVTKRGQDVALRCDPISGHVSLYWYRQALGQGPEFLTYFNYEAQQDKSGLPNDRFSAERPEGSISTLTIQRTEQRDSAMYRCASSLESSGGAFQYFGPGTRLLVL.

The chain joins TRBV5-4 to TRBJ2-1, with D possibly TRBD1 on 5 matching bases. This CDR3 contains 19 residues. V gave up 1 base and J gave up 1 base, with 21 bases separating them. The germline V gene has CDR1 SGHNT and CDR2 YYREEE (reference sequence). The DNA for the CDR3 is TGTGCCAGCAGCTTGATTGGACAACCGGCCGCGAGGTCCTACAATGAGCAGTTCTTC. Encoded protein: CASSLIGQPAARSYNEQFF.

This clone was picked up one time. The gene calls are TRBV7-9 and TRBJ2-3; TRBD1 might be the D (5 bases). The CDR3 loop spans 15 amino acids. The germline V gene has CDR1 SEHNR and CDR2 FQNEAQ (reference sequence). V was pared by 6 bases and J by 0 bases, with 13 bases between. The CDR3: CASRQTGFSTDTQYF. In DNA form, the CDR3 reads TGTGCCAGCAGGCAAACAGGATTTAGCACAGATACGCAGTATTTT.